Listed below are T cell receptor beta chains from one sample, sequenced in a study of T cell repertoires in cytomegalovirus infection. In TCRdb, the reads were re-called with MiXCR into one record per CDR3 protein. The data show roughly 240,000 distinct CDR3 sequences, about 5.9% seen once. The sample was PBMCs. Every receptor here comes from a human donor in good health (CMV status not recorded). Some clones in this sample may be carry-over from other donors' samples. Each CDR3 is given without its conserved first and last residue.

TRBJ1-1	TRBV4-3	ASSQEIVGTEAF
TRBJ2-1	TRBV15	ATSLRGDPYNEQF
TRBJ2-7	TRBV29-1	SVSGTGDYEQY
TRBJ2-3	TRBV6-6	ASSYHGGGAPDTQY
TRBJ1-3	TRBV19	ASGLSSGNTIY
TRBJ1-1	TRBV20-1	SARADFLNTEAF
TRBJ1-1	TRBV5-6	ASSPRQGSAF
TRBJ2-5	TRBV7-9	ASSYRERETQY
TRBJ2-7	TRBV7-2	ASSLSGGGEQY
TRBJ2-5	TRBV11-3	ASSLSRETVETQY
TRBJ1-6	TRBV7-2	ASSLGDRGRSPLH
TRBJ1-1	TRBV6-2/TRBV6-3	ASSLGLGAGTPPYTEAF
TRBJ2-3	TRBV2	ASSDLAGLTDTQY
TRBJ1-1	TRBV7-9	ASSFASGGQGDEAF
TRBJ2-7	TRBV6-2/TRBV6-3	ASSSLSQGATYEQY
TRBJ2-1	TRBV6-2/TRBV6-3	ASSYGVRQF
TRBJ2-2	TRBV29-1	SGRTDASGELF
TRBJ2-6	TRBV5-1	ASSIEDFGANVLT
TRBJ2-2	TRBV5-1	ASSLERNTGELF
TRBJ2-7	TRBV7-2	ASSTREPSYEQY
TRBJ2-5	TRBV20-1	SARTGRVGETQY
TRBJ2-1	TRBV3-1	ASTYGNEQF